These T cell receptor beta chains were read from a single sample in a study of shared clonotypes between healthy human individuals. Libraries were prepared by immunoSEQ multiplex PCR; TCRdb keeps only in-frame clonotypes and omits some of them. The table includes about 2.2 million clones, approximately 94% detected once. Sequenced material: naive CD8+ T cells from PBMCs. These TCRs come from a man in his late teens or twenties in good health. Some clones in this sample may be carry-over from other donors' samples. CDR3s include the opening cysteine and the closing phenylalanine or tryptophan. A D gene is named only where the DNA matches it firmly. Only some rows state a clone size, as once, few, many or a class for expanded clones.

V gene	clone size	D gene	J gene	CDR3 DNA	CDR3 protein
TRBV5-8	NA	TRBD1	TRBJ1-1	TGTGCCAGCAGCTTGGCCCACCGGGACAGGGGACGGAATGGGAACACTGAAGCTTTCTTT	CASSLAHRDRGRNGNTEAFF
TRBV25-1	NA	NA	TRBJ2-5	TGTGCCAGCAGTGAATATACGGGAGCCCAAGAGACCCAGTACTTC	CASSEYTGAQETQYF
TRBV19	NA	NA	TRBJ1-1	TGTGCCAGTAGTGTTTCGGCAGTAGAGTTTTTGAACACTGAAGCTTTCTTT	CASSVSAVEFLNTEAFF
TRBV5-1	NA	TRBD1	TRBJ2-1	TGCGCCAGCATCGACAGGGCGGACAATGAGCAGTTCTTC	CASIDRADNEQFF
TRBV5-4	NA	NA	TRBJ1-3	TGTGCCAGCAGTATACCGGGACGACAAAACACCATATATTTT	CASSIPGRQNTIYF
TRBV29-1	NA	NA	TRBJ2-5	TGCAGCGTAGCCTCGACAGGGCAGGACGGGAGGGCCCAGTACTTC	CSVASTGQDGRAQYF
TRBV7-9	NA	NA	TRBJ2-1	TGTGCCAGCAGCCCACTTGAGGTACAGGGCTACAATGAGCAGTTCTTC	CASSPLEVQGYNEQFF
TRBV7-2	NA	TRBD2	TRBJ2-7	TGTGCCAGCAGCCCCCCTTTGCGGGAGTTCGAGCAGTACTTC	CASSPPLREFEQYF
TRBV9	NA	NA	TRBJ2-4	TGTGCCAGCAGCGTATCGGGTTTAGCCAAAAACATTCAGTACTTC	CASSVSGLAKNIQYF
TRBV6-6	NA	NA	TRBJ2-1	TGTGCCAGCAGTTACGAGGGGGCTAGCGGGCGGAATGAGCAGTTCTTC	CASSYEGASGRNEQFF
TRBV7-9	NA	NA	TRBJ2-1	TGTGCCAGCAGCCTCGTCTCACGTGAGCAGTTCTTC	CASSLVSREQFF
TRBV27	NA	TRBD2	TRBJ2-3	TGTGCCAGCACCCGGGGGAGCGTCGGGAGGTCAGGATATAGCACAGATACGCAGTATTTT	CASTRGSVGRSGYSTDTQYF
TRBV6-1	NA	TRBD1	TRBJ2-4	TGTGCCAGCAGTGATGGGGTAGGGACAGCGAAAAACATTCAGTACTTC	CASSDGVGTAKNIQYF
TRBV19	NA	TRBD1	TRBJ1-1	TGTGCCAGTAGTCCCCGGGACAGGGTGGACACTGAAGCTTTCTTT	CASSPRDRVDTEAFF
TRBV9	few	NA	TRBJ1-1	TGTGCCAGCAGCATCGGAGGAGGCACTGAAGCTTTCTTT	CASSIGGGTEAFF
TRBV19	NA	TRBD1	TRBJ1-2	TGTGCCAGTAGTACTAAGACAGGGTGGAATGGCTACACCTTC	CASSTKTGWNGYTF
TRBV6-1	NA	NA	TRBJ2-3	TGTGCCAGCAGTGCATACAGGGAAGAAACTAGCACAGATACGCAGTATTTT	CASSAYREETSTDTQYF
TRBV4-1	NA	NA	TRBJ1-6	TGCGCCAGCAGCCAATCCAGCTCCGGGTTACATAATTCACCCCTCCACTTT	CASSQSSSGLHNSPLHF
TRBV7-3	NA	NA	TRBJ2-3	TGTGCCAGCAGCTTAACTCTAGCGAGTAGCACAGATACGCAGTATTTT	CASSLTLASSTDTQYF
TRBV6-1	NA	TRBD2	TRBJ2-3	TGTGCCAGCAGTGATTTCGTGGGACTAGCCACAGATACGCAGTATTTT	CASSDFVGLATDTQYF